A single sample gave rise to the 4 T cell receptor beta chains below, sequenced in a study of T cell changes during pregnancy in multiple sclerosis. TCRdb's table, derived via immunoSEQ multiplex PCR, lists solely in-frame clones and lacks some. The sample records fewer than 60,000 clones, about 91% being singletons. Material: CD8+ T cells from peripheral blood mononuclear cells, obtained after pregnancy. The receptors originated from a female donor with multiple sclerosis, enrolled in a pregnancy study.

The chain carries TRBV6-4 and TRBJ2-3; 9 nucleotides match TRBD2. This CDR3 is built from 17 residues. Germline V gives CDR1 MRHNA, CDR2 SNTAGT. Germline trimming cut 4 bases from V and 5 bases from J; bases unmatched to any gene: 13. This chain's CDR3 is CASSVGLAGGPGDTQYF. The CDR3 DNA reads as TGTGCCAGCAGTGTTGGTTTGGCGGGGGGGCCGGGAGATACGCAGTATTTT.

The rearrangement joins TRBV13 to TRBJ1-1; D uncertain. The CDR3 contains 15 residues. Germline CDR1 and CDR2: PRHDT and FYEKMQ (reference sequence). Trimming pared 5 bases from V and 2 bases from J, leaving 15 bases between. Written as DNA, the CDR3 is TGTGCCAGCAGCCACCGCGGGGTCGGTAACACTGAAGCTTTCTTT. This encodes CASSHRGVGNTEAFF. The full variable domain, rest sourced from reference TRBV13 and TRBJ1-1, is AAGVIQSPRHLIKEKRETATLKCYPIPRHDTVYWYQQGPGQDPQFLISFYEKMQSDKGSIPDRFSAQQFSDYHSELNMSSLELGDSALYFCASSHRGVGNTEAFFGQGTRLTVV.

In DNA, the CDR3 is TGTGCCCTCCACAGGGGCAATATGCCAGGAAACACCATATATTTT. Translating gives CALHRGNMPGNTIYF. The chain recombines TRBV10-3 with TRBJ1-3; 7 bases are shared with TRBD1. Trimming at V came to 11 bases and at J to 4 bases, leaving 14 bases not matched to a gene. CDR3 size: 15 residues. Germline V gene sequence: CDR1 ENHRY, CDR2 SYGVKD.

CDR3 in DNA: TGCGCCAGCAGCCAAGAGGGGGGGGTTCAAAACTATGGCTACACCTTC. Protein sequence: CASSQEGGVQNYGYTF. The chain combines TRBV4-1 with TRBJ1-2; perhaps TRBD1 as D (5 bases). Germline V gene lookup returns CDR1 MGHRA and CDR2 YSYEKL. The CDR3 totals 16 residues. V lost 0 bases, J lost 2 bases, and 13 bases lay in between.